The T cell receptor (beta chain) described here comes from a study of OX40 agonist ivuxolimab in advanced cancers. Study results and limitations: CD8+ T cells averaged more expanded clones than CD4+.

About this clone: The antigen remains undetermined.

Excluded were patients having autoimmune disease history or systemic immunosuppression. The investigators sampled blood at baseline, at cycle 4 day 1, and at cycle 7 day 1. The method was immunoSEQ multiplex PCR; TCRdb's version includes in-frame clones alone and lacks a portion of them. The sample contains 50,000 to 65,000 clones, around nine tenths of which appear only once. Trimming took 1 base from V and 7 from J, leaving 13 bases between them. CDR3 length: 14 amino acids. The germline V gene encodes CDR1 SEHNR and CDR2 FQNEAQ (reference sequence). The origin of this receptor is an adult with an advanced solid tumor such as melanoma, head and neck, liver or kidney cancer. Source: CD4+ or CD8+ T cells sorted from blood, taken in a trial of the OX40 agonist ivuxolimab. The chain recombines TRBV7-9 with TRBJ1-1, with a weak D call TRBD1 (6 bases). CDR3 in DNA: TGTGCCAGCAGCTTAGTCGCGGACAGACGTGAAGCTTTCTTT. Amino acid sequence: CASSLVADRREAFF.